This T cell receptor (beta chain) was profiled in a study of blood T cells in healthy people across ages. From germline, CDR1 is SQVTM and CDR2 ANQGSEA. Trimming took off 6 bases at V and 8 bases at J, with 13 bases between the two ends. The CDR3 extends over 11 amino acids. Concerning this clonotype itself: Its antigen is as yet unknown.

Study-level findings and limits: Calculation of diversity from one million T cells yielded estimates considered to be underestimates.

Alongside a J-beta primer mix, a sample-barcoded 5' primer served in a second PCR lasting about 7 to 12 cycles. TCRdb passed the 5' RACE reads through MiXCR, listing each CDR3 protein once. The sample includes around 940,000 distinct CDR3 sequences, roughly 47% of them seen just once. This sequence joins TRBV29-1 and TRBJ1-1, with D perhaps matching TRBD1 (6 bases). Specimen: blood. The receptor comes from a woman aged 60-70 years in good health. The CDR3 loop is CSVAGVMEAFF. The CDR3 nucleotides read TGCAGCGTCGCAGGGGTAATGGAAGCTTTCTTT.